What follows are 20 T cell receptor beta chains derived from one specimen sequenced in a study of cytomegalovirus exposure and HLA in healthy donors. Primers for the PCR totalled 60 Vbeta and 13 Jbeta. The method was immunoSEQ multiplex PCR; TCRdb's version includes in-frame clones alone and lacks a portion of them. Of around 100,000 clones in the sample, roughly 83% are singletons; the top ten hold more than 3.5%. Sequences were obtained from PBMCs. Receptors were obtained from a female donor in good health and CMV-seropositive.

The chain is built from TRBV6-4 and TRBJ1-1; the D is unclear. Trimming removed 8 bases from V and 0 bases from J, with 13 bases in between. The germline CDR1 and CDR2 sequences are MRHNA and SNTAGT. The CDR3 has 14 residues. The CDR3 DNA sequence: TGTGCCAGCCGCCGGGAAGGGATGAACACTGAAGCTTTCTTT. Translation gives CASRREGMNTEAFF.

V gene TRBV5-6 combines with J gene TRBJ2-7, with 11 bases matching TRBD2. The CDR3 runs to 13 residues. Unmatched junction bases numbered 0, after V lost 0 bases and J lost 7 bases. Germline CDR1 is SGHDT and CDR2 is YYEEEE. CDR3 protein: CASSLGLAGEQYF. In DNA form, the CDR3 reads TGTGCCAGCAGCTTGGGACTAGCGGGGGAGCAGTACTTC.

The V call is TRBV20-1, the J call TRBJ1-2, with D uncertain. Looked up from germline, CDR1 is DFQATT and CDR2 is SNEGSKA (reference sequence). The CDR3 covers 11 residues. CDR3 DNA: TGCAGAACGGGCTCGGGATCTGGCTACACCTTC. It codes for CRTGSGSGYTF.

V and J are TRBV27 and TRBJ2-1; 11 bases agree with TRBD2. The CDR3 totals 15 residues. V dropped 5 bases and J dropped 6; count of bases not matched to a gene: 6. Germline CDR1 and CDR2: MNHEY and SMNVEV (reference sequence). The CDR3 nucleotides read TGTGCCAGCAGTCCTAACGGACTAGCGGGCAATGAGCAGTTCTTC. Protein product: CASSPNGLAGNEQFF.

The chain links TRBV2 to TRBJ2-3; D call uncertain. The CDR3 extends over 14 amino acids. Germline lookup yields CDR1 SNHLY and CDR2 FYNNEI. Trimming cost V 3 bases and J 8 bases, with 15 bases left between them. The CDR3: CASSDSFRTGTQYF. DNA of the CDR3: TGTGCCAGCAGTGATTCTTTCCGCACGGGTACGCAGTATTTT.

This clone turned up a few times. This chain connects TRBV11-2 to TRBJ2-5, with 7 bases lining up with TRBD1. Germline CDR1 and CDR2: SGHAT and FQNNGV. J was trimmed by 1 base and V by 2 bases; bases with no gene match: 16. The CDR3 is 19 residues long. CDR3 bases: TGTGCCAGCAGCTTACCCTGGTCCTCGGACAGGCATCCCCAAGAGACCCAGTACTTC. Its protein is CASSLPWSSDRHPQETQYF.

This chain uses TRBV5-4 with TRBJ2-1, with D possibly matching TRBD2 (6 bases). CDR3 size: 17 residues. Germline-derived CDR1 and CDR2 are SGHNT and YYREEE (reference sequence). The V end was cut by 3 bases, the J end by 0 bases, with 16 bases between. The CDR3 sequence: CASSSKKLASSYNEQFF. The CDR3, as DNA: TGTGCCAGCAGCTCTAAGAAACTAGCAAGCTCCTACAATGAGCAGTTCTTC. The full variable domain, completed using reference TRBV5-4 and TRBJ2-1, is ETGVTQSPTHLIKTRGQQVTLRCSSQSGHNTVSWYQQALGQGPQFIFQYYREEENGRGNFPPRFSGLQFPNYSSELNVNALELDDSALYLCASSSKKLASSYNEQFFGPGTRLTVL.

As DNA, the CDR3 is TGTGCCAGAATCCTAGCGGGGGGGAATGAGCAGTTCTTC. Protein: CARILAGGNEQFF. This chain joins TRBV5-3 and TRBJ2-1; TRBD2 matches 12 bases. TRBV5-3 is designated an ORF whose function remains uncertain. Trimming at V came to 6 bases and at J to 7 bases, leaving 2 bases not matched to a gene. The CDR3 runs to 13 residues.

V is TRBV11-2 and J is TRBJ2-5; TRBD2 aligns across 7 bases. With the DNA end fitting TRBJ2-7 better, the J assignment may be wrong. CDR3 size: 14 residues. Germline V gives CDR1 SGHAT, CDR2 FQNNGV. The CDR3 nucleotides read TGTGCCAGCAGCTTAAGCGGGACTTCCTACGAGCAGTACTTC. It translates to CASSLSGTSYEQYF.

Points on this clone: The conserved phenylalanine or tryptophan is not found at the CDR3 terminus, so this likely reflects a read error. The J gene is TRBJ2-2, the V gene TRBV9; D is uncertain. Germline assignment: CDR1 SGDLS and CDR2 YYNGEE. The CDR3 totals 17 residues. V was trimmed by 3 bases and J by 4 bases, leaving 19 bases between them. The CDR3 loop is CASSARSVSSGTGELFS. CDR3 coding DNA: TGTGCCAGCAGCGCCCGATCGGTATCGTCGGGCACCGGGGAGCTGTTTTCT.

The V gene is TRBV4-2, the J gene TRBJ2-3; the match to TRBD2 covers 7 bases. This CDR3 spans 14 amino acids. CDR1 is LGHNA, CDR2 YNFKEQ, per germline. Germline trimming cut 2 bases from V and 1 base from J; bases unmatched to any gene: 0. CDR3 amino acids: CASSQSGGTDTQYF. The CDR3 DNA sequence: TGTGCCAGCAGCCAAAGCGGGGGCACAGATACGCAGTATTTT.

The chain links TRBV7-8 to TRBJ1-2; 7 bases align to TRBD1. Germline-derived CDR1 and CDR2 are SGHVS and FQNEAQ. The CDR3 covers 16 residues. J was trimmed by 2 bases and V by 3 bases; bases with no gene match: 9. The CDR3 sequence: CASSFSLTGMNYGYTF. The CDR3 DNA sequence: TGTGCCAGCAGCTTTTCTTTGACAGGGATGAACTATGGCTACACCTTC.

Concerning this clone itself: Germline is not matched at one junction end, which may reflect a read error. The chain combines TRBV7-9 with TRBJ2-1; TRBD2 matches 7 bases. Germline V CDR1 and CDR2: SEHNR, FQNEAQ (reference sequence). This CDR3 spans 15 amino acids. The DNA of the CDR3 is TGTTCCAGCAGCTCCCAGCGGGATAGCTCCGATCGGCGGTTCTTC. Translation gives CSSSSQRDSSDRRFF.

V is TRBV5-1 and J is TRBJ2-5; 15 positions agree with TRBD2. Looked up from germline, CDR1 is SGHRS and CDR2 is YFSETQ. After removal of 4 bases from V and 5 bases from J, the junction contained 6 bases not matched to a gene. There are 16 residues in the CDR3. The chain's CDR3 is CASSQGLAGGSETQYF. In nucleotides, the CDR3 is TGCGCCAGCAGCCAAGGACTAGCGGGAGGGAGTGAGACCCAGTACTTC. Full variable domain (outside the CDR3, taken from reference TRBV5-1 and TRBJ2-5): KAGVTQTPRYLIKTRGQQVTLSCSPISGHRSVSWYQQTPGQGLQFLFEYFSETQRNKGNFPGRFSGRQFSNSRSEMNVSTLELGDSALYLCASSQGLAGGSETQYFGPGTRLLVL.

J is TRBJ2-7 and V is TRBV5-4; 11 nucleotides agree with TRBD2. V lost 4 bases, J lost 2 bases, and 8 bases stayed unmatched. CDR1 SGHNT and CDR2 YYREEE come from the germline V gene (reference sequence). CDR3 length: 16 amino acids. The DNA for the CDR3 is TGTGCCAGCAGCCCCGGACTAGCGGGTACCCCCTACGAGCAGTACTTC. Translating gives CASSPGLAGTPYEQYF.

Note on this clone: One end of the junction fails to match germline, which may point to a read error. The CDR3 here is CASSGLREANGLTF. The DNA for the CDR3 is TGTGCCAGCAGTGGATTACGGGAGGCCAACGGCCTGACTTTC. V usage is TRBV2 and J usage is TRBJ2-6; 7 positions match TRBD2. There are 14 residues in the CDR3. Germline-derived CDR1 and CDR2 are SNHLY and FYNNEI.

This clone was found once. V gene TRBV7-2 combines with J gene TRBJ2-7; D perhaps matches TRBD2 (5 bases). Germline CDR1 and CDR2: SGHTA and FQGNSA. Trimming took 5 bases from V and 0 from J, leaving 11 bases between them. This CDR3 is 14 amino acids long. The CDR3, as DNA: TGTGCCAGCAGCAACAAGGCGGGCTCCTACGAGCAGTACTTC. As protein: CASSNKAGSYEQYF.

This clone was detected once. This chain links TRBV21-1 with TRBJ2-5; TRBD2, as called in the table, went unchecked against the DNA. TRBV21-1 is listed as a pseudogene. The CDR3 has 13 amino acids. CDR3 in amino acids: CASLHSGGETQYF. The DNA of the CDR3 is TGTGCCAGCTTACATAGCGGTGGTGAGACCCAGTACTTC.

V and J are TRBV11-3 and TRBJ2-1; D not certain. CDR1 is SGHNT and CDR2 is YENEEA in the germline V gene. This CDR3 region has 17 residues. V was cut by 1 base and J by 0 bases, with 13 bases left in between. The CDR3 sequence is CASSLGSAESSYNEQFF. The CDR3 coding sequence is TGTGCCAGCAGCTTAGGGTCGGCGGAGAGCTCCTACAATGAGCAGTTCTTC.

J is TRBJ2-7 and V is TRBV6-1; D might be TRBD2 (6 bases). This CDR3 is 15 amino acids long. Germline V gene lookup returns CDR1 MNHNS and CDR2 SASEGT. V gave up 6 bases and J gave up 1 base, with 16 bases separating them. The CDR3 DNA is TGTGCCAGCAGGGGAACTAGCTTTGGTTCCTACGAGCAGTACTTC. It is translated as CASRGTSFGSYEQYF.